This T cell receptor beta chain appears in the sequencing data of a study of shared clonotypes between healthy human individuals. The junction had 10 bases not matched to a gene; V was cut back by 7 bases and J by 5 bases. The CDR3 is 14 residues long. In germline, CDR1 is SGHDT, CDR2 YYEEEE. Repertoires were generated with immunoSEQ multiplex PCR, while TCRdb's copy carries only in-frame clones and drops some. The table includes about 2 million clones, 85% to 95% detected once. Selected positively for CCR7 and CD45RO-negative, naive CD8 cells excluded terminally differentiated effector memory CD45RA+ cells.

The clonotype originates from a man aged 18-30 years in good health. The chain is built from TRBV5-6 and TRBJ2-3, with 7 nucleotides matching TRBD1. Sequencing input: naive CD8+ T cells sorted from blood. CDR3 coding DNA: TGTGCCAGCGGAGGCGGGCCAGGGGGAGATACGCAGTATTTT. Its protein is CASGGGPGGDTQYF.